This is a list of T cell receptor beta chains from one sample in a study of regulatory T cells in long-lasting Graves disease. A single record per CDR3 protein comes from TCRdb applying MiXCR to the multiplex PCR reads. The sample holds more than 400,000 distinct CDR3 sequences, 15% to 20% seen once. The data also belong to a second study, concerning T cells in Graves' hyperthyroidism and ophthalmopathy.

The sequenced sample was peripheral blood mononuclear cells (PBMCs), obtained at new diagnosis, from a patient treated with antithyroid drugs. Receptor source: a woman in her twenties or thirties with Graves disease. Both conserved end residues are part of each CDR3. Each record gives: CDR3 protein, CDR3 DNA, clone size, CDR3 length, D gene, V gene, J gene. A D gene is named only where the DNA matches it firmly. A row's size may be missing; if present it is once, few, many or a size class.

cdr3_aa: CASSQGLLWESGYEQYF
cdr3_nt: TGTGCCAGCAGCCAAGGCCTTCTGTGGGAGTCGGGTTACGAGCAGTACTTC
clone_size: many
cdr3_length: 17
d_call: .
v_call: TRBV4-2
j_call: TRBJ2-7

cdr3_aa: CASSLIAQRDSPLHF
cdr3_nt: TGTGCCAGCAGTTTGATCGCTCAGCGAGATTCACCCCTCCACTTT
clone_size: many
cdr3_length: 15
d_call: .
v_call: TRBV28
j_call: TRBJ1-6

cdr3_aa: CASSWRESTDTQYF
cdr3_nt: TGTGCCAGTAGCTGGCGGGAAAGCACAGATACGCAGTATTTT
clone_size: few
cdr3_length: 14
d_call: .
v_call: TRBV19
j_call: TRBJ2-3

cdr3_aa: CSVEGQGKPYEQYF
cdr3_nt: TGCAGCGTTGAAGGCCAGGGGAAGCCCTACGAGCAGTACTTC
clone_size: many
cdr3_length: 14
d_call: .
v_call: TRBV29-1
j_call: TRBJ2-7

cdr3_aa: CASSLTYRPQTGNSNQPQHF
cdr3_nt: TGTGCCAGCAGCTTGACATATCGGCCACAGACGGGAAATAGCAATCAGCCCCAGCATTTT
clone_size: few
cdr3_length: 20
d_call: .
v_call: TRBV5-5
j_call: TRBJ1-5

cdr3_aa: CASSYTSGRYTDTQYF
cdr3_nt: TGTGCCAGCAGTTATACTAGCGGGAGGTACACAGATACGCAGTATTTT
clone_size: few
cdr3_length: 16
d_call: TRBD2
v_call: TRBV6-2/TRBV6-3
j_call: TRBJ2-3

cdr3_aa: CASSPSVGLSDTQYF
cdr3_nt: TGTGCCAGCAGCCCCTCGGTCGGCCTCTCCGATACGCAGTATTTT
clone_size: many
cdr3_length: 15
d_call: .
v_call: TRBV7-2
j_call: TRBJ2-3

cdr3_aa: CASSLQTGDEQFF
cdr3_nt: TGTGCCAGCAGCTTACAAACAGGGGATGAGCAGTTCTTC
clone_size: few
cdr3_length: 13
d_call: TRBD1
v_call: TRBV5-4
j_call: TRBJ2-1

cdr3_aa: CSAGGTYGLVDEQYF
cdr3_nt: TGCAGTGCGGGGGGAACTTACGGTCTAGTCGACGAGCAGTACTTC
clone_size: many
cdr3_length: 15
d_call: .
v_call: TRBV20-1
j_call: TRBJ2-7

cdr3_aa: CASSERPSGSYEQYF
cdr3_nt: TGTGCCAGCAGTGAACGTCCTAGCGGGAGTTACGAGCAGTACTTC
clone_size: .
cdr3_length: 15
d_call: TRBD2
v_call: TRBV6-1
j_call: TRBJ2-7

cdr3_aa: CASSLDLGQPQHF
cdr3_nt: TGCGCCAGCAGCTTGGATTTGGGACAGCCCCAGCATTTT
clone_size: many
cdr3_length: 13
d_call: .
v_call: TRBV5-1
j_call: TRBJ1-5

cdr3_aa: CSVRAQSYEQYF
cdr3_nt: TGCAGCGTTAGGGCACAATCCTACGAGCAGTACTTC
clone_size: many
cdr3_length: 12
d_call: .
v_call: TRBV29-1
j_call: TRBJ2-7

cdr3_aa: CASSFSRGGEQFF
cdr3_nt: TGTGCCAGCAGCTTTTCCCGAGGAGGTGAGCAGTTCTTC
clone_size: many
cdr3_length: 13
d_call: .
v_call: TRBV7-8
j_call: TRBJ2-1

cdr3_aa: CASSPVPGSYEQYF
cdr3_nt: TGTGCCAGCAGCCCGGTCCCCGGATCCTACGAGCAGTACTTC
clone_size: .
cdr3_length: 14
d_call: .
v_call: TRBV3-1
j_call: TRBJ2-7

cdr3_aa: CASRSSGGNTGELFF
cdr3_nt: TGTGCCAGCAGGTCAAGCGGGGGTAACACCGGGGAGCTGTTTTTT
clone_size: many
cdr3_length: 15
d_call: TRBD2
v_call: TRBV28
j_call: TRBJ2-2

cdr3_aa: CASSRDREYGTVF
cdr3_nt: TGTGCCAGCAGTAGGGACAGGGAGTACGGGACGGTCTTC
clone_size: many
cdr3_length: 13
d_call: TRBD1
v_call: TRBV6-2/TRBV6-3
j_call: TRBJ2-1

cdr3_aa: CSALDSIGEQYF
cdr3_nt: TGCAGTGCCTTGGACTCGATCGGCGAGCAGTACTTC
clone_size: few
cdr3_length: 12
d_call: .
v_call: TRBV20-1
j_call: TRBJ2-7

cdr3_aa: CASSRPGLYPYEQYF
cdr3_nt: TGTGCCAGCAGCCGACCGGGACTCTATCCCTACGAGCAGTACTTC
clone_size: few
cdr3_length: 15
d_call: .
v_call: TRBV11-2
j_call: TRBJ2-7

cdr3_aa: CASSLGARGDTEAFF
cdr3_nt: TGTGCCAGCAGTTTAGGGGCCCGGGGAGACACTGAAGCTTTCTTT
clone_size: many
cdr3_length: 15
d_call: .
v_call: TRBV28
j_call: TRBJ1-1

cdr3_aa: CASSEPSARGPYNEQFF
cdr3_nt: TGTGCCAGCAGTGAACCGTCGGCCAGGGGACCCTACAATGAGCAGTTCTTC
clone_size: few
cdr3_length: 17
d_call: .
v_call: TRBV6-1
j_call: TRBJ2-1

cdr3_aa: CASSPETATGELFF
cdr3_nt: TGTGCCAGCAGTCCTGAGACGGCCACCGGGGAGCTGTTTTTT
clone_size: .
cdr3_length: 14
d_call: .
v_call: TRBV6-1
j_call: TRBJ2-2

cdr3_aa: CASSVVQNTEAFF
cdr3_nt: TGTGCCAGCAGCGTAGTACAGAACACTGAAGCTTTCTTT
clone_size: many
cdr3_length: 13
d_call: .
v_call: TRBV9
j_call: TRBJ1-1

cdr3_aa: CASRDGRRNTEAFF
cdr3_nt: TGTGCCAGCAGGGACGGACGGCGGAACACTGAAGCTTTCTTT
clone_size: many
cdr3_length: 14
d_call: .
v_call: TRBV7-9
j_call: TRBJ1-1

cdr3_aa: CASRGQDEQYF
cdr3_nt: TGTGCCAGCAGGGGGCAAGACGAGCAGTACTTC
clone_size: many
cdr3_length: 11
d_call: .
v_call: TRBV28
j_call: TRBJ2-7

cdr3_aa: CSVWDGQETQYF
cdr3_nt: TGCAGCGTCTGGGACGGCCAAGAGACCCAGTACTTC
clone_size: many
cdr3_length: 12
d_call: .
v_call: TRBV29-1
j_call: TRBJ2-5

cdr3_aa: CAISEGTGPYEQYF
cdr3_nt: TGTGCCATCAGTGAAGGGACAGGGCCTTACGAGCAGTACTTC
clone_size: many
cdr3_length: 14
d_call: TRBD1
v_call: TRBV10-3
j_call: TRBJ2-7

cdr3_aa: CASSFRGKDEQFF
cdr3_nt: TGCGCCAGCAGCTTTAGAGGAAAGGATGAGCAGTTCTTC
clone_size: .
cdr3_length: 13
d_call: .
v_call: TRBV5-1
j_call: TRBJ2-1

cdr3_aa: CASSHGGLSFQYF
cdr3_nt: TGTGCCAGCAGCCACGGGGGACTATCGTTCCAGTACTTC
clone_size: .
cdr3_length: 13
d_call: TRBD2
v_call: TRBV11-2
j_call: TRBJ2-5

cdr3_aa: CASSIVGRTNVEKLFF
cdr3_nt: TGTGCCAGTAGTATTGTGGGACGAACAAACGTTGAAAAACTGTTTTTT
clone_size: .
cdr3_length: 16
d_call: .
v_call: TRBV19
j_call: TRBJ1-4

cdr3_aa: CASRPLDGTDTQYF
cdr3_nt: TGTGCCAGCAGGCCCCTCGATGGCACAGATACGCAGTATTTT
clone_size: many
cdr3_length: 14
d_call: .
v_call: TRBV6-1
j_call: TRBJ2-3

cdr3_aa: CASSQAAVDYAGKYF
cdr3_nt: TGTGCCAGCAGCCAAGCGGCAGTGGATTACGCTGGGAAGTACTTC
clone_size: .
cdr3_length: 15
d_call: .
v_call: TRBV3-1
j_call: TRBJ2-4

cdr3_aa: CASSFYRDSPVEAFF
cdr3_nt: TGTGCCAGCAGTTTCTACCGGGACAGTCCTGTAGAAGCTTTCTTT
clone_size: many
cdr3_length: 15
d_call: TRBD1
v_call: TRBV6-5
j_call: TRBJ1-1

cdr3_aa: CASSATGYGYTF
cdr3_nt: TGTGCCAGCAGCGCCACTGGGTATGGCTACACCTTC
clone_size: .
cdr3_length: 12
d_call: .
v_call: TRBV9
j_call: TRBJ1-2

cdr3_aa: CASRPGTDGGSYEQYF
cdr3_nt: TGTGCCAGCAGGCCCGGGACAGATGGAGGCTCCTACGAGCAGTACTTC
clone_size: many
cdr3_length: 16
d_call: TRBD1
v_call: TRBV28
j_call: TRBJ2-7

cdr3_aa: CASSPRREGPYNEQFF
cdr3_nt: TGTGCCAGCAGTCCCCGTCGGGAGGGCCCCTACAATGAGCAGTTCTTC
clone_size: many
cdr3_length: 16
d_call: TRBD2
v_call: TRBV28
j_call: TRBJ2-1